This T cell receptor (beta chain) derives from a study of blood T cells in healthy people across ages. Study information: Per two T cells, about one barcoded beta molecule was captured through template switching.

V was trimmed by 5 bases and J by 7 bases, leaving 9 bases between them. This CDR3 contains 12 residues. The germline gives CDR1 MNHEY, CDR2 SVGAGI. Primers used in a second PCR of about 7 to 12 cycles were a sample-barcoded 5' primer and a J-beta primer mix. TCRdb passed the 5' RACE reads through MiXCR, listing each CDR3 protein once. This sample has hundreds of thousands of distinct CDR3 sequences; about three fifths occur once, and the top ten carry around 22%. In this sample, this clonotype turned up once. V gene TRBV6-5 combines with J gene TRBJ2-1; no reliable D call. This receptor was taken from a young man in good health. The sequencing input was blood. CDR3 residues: CASSVWGNEQFF. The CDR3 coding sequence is TGTGCCAGCAGTGTCTGGGGAAATGAGCAGTTCTTC.